Each of the 17 T cell receptor beta chains below was sequenced from the same sample in a study of OX40 agonist ivuxolimab in advanced cancers. The protocol was immunoSEQ multiplex PCR, while the TCRdb copy is restricted to in-frame clones and leaves out a portion. The data hold over 65,000 clones, with 88% observed a single time. The material was CD4+ or CD8+ T cells sorted from blood, obtained in a trial of the OX40 agonist ivuxolimab. The origin of the receptors is an adult with an advanced solid tumor such as melanoma, head and neck, liver or kidney cancer.

The chain combines TRBV19 with TRBJ2-6; D ambiguous. Trimming shortened V by 2 bases and J by 0 bases, and 11 bases separated the two germline ends. Germline CDR1 is LNHDA and CDR2 is SQIVND (reference sequence). The CDR3 runs 17 residues. As DNA, the CDR3 is TGTGCCAGTAGTATAATTCCAGGAAGCTCTGGGGCCAACGTCCTGACTTTC. Residues: CASSIIPGSSGANVLTF.

V gene TRBV4-2 combines with J gene TRBJ2-2, with 9 nucleotides matching TRBD1. The V gene's germline CDR1 is LGHNA and CDR2 YNFKEQ. V shed 4 bases, J shed 3 bases, and the junction held 6 bases outside the gene matches. There are 16 residues in the CDR3. CDR3 nucleotides: TGTGCCAGCAGCCGACAGGGGGGCGACGACACCGGGGAGCTGTTTTTT. Protein: CASSRQGGDDTGELFF.

This chain joins TRBV19 and TRBJ2-1; possible D gene TRBD1, 5 bases. Germline-derived CDR1 and CDR2 are LNHDA and SQIVND (reference sequence). This CDR3 comprises 15 residues. The V end lost 5 bases, the J end lost 1 base, and 12 bases lay between the germline ends. CDR3 region: CASSATAASYNEQFF. The CDR3 nucleotides are TGTGCCAGTAGTGCGACAGCCGCATCCTACAATGAGCAGTTCTTC.

The genes are TRBV19 and TRBJ2-1; D is perhaps TRBD1 (6 bases). V lost 5 bases, J lost 5 bases, and 13 bases lay in between. From germline, CDR1 is LNHDA and CDR2 SQIVND (reference sequence). The CDR3 is 14 amino acids. CDR3 bases: TGTGCCAGTAGTTGGGGGCTGTGGGACAATGAGCAGTTCTTC. This translates into CASSWGLWDNEQFF.

The chain carries TRBV20-1 and TRBJ1-4, with D possibly matching TRBD1 (5 bases). The V end was cut by 3 bases, the J end by 8 bases, with 7 bases between. The CDR3 sequence is 11 residues long. CDR1 is DFQATT and CDR2 is SNEGSKA in the germline V gene (reference sequence). Written as DNA, the CDR3 is TGCAGTGCTAGCCCAGGGGAAAAACTGTTTTTT. Protein product: CSASPGEKLFF.

The V call is TRBV6-4, the J call TRBJ2-2; D is unclear. CDR3 length: 14 amino acids. Germline V gene sequence: CDR1 MRHNA, CDR2 SNTAGT. V shed 0 bases and J shed 6 bases, with 8 bases lying between them. Written as DNA, the CDR3 is TGTGCCAGCAGTGACTCGTATGACGCCGGGGAGCTGTTTTTT. Residues: CASSDSYDAGELFF.

This rearrangement joins TRBV18 to TRBJ2-4, with D possibly being TRBD2 (6 bases). The CDR3 totals 16 residues. Trimming took off 0 bases at V and 5 bases at J, with 14 bases between the two ends. The germline CDR1 and CDR2 sequences are KGHSH and LQKENI. CDR3 bases: TGTGCCAGCTCACCACCGTTTGGGGGGAACCAAAACATTCAGTACTTC. Protein sequence: CASSPPFGGNQNIQYF.

J is TRBJ2-7 and V is TRBV28; TRBD2 matches at 11 bases. J lost 4 bases, V lost 6 bases, and 5 bases had no gene match. In germline, CDR1 is MDHEN, CDR2 SYDVKM. The CDR3 is 14 amino acids. In DNA, the CDR3 is TGTGCCAGCAGGACTAGCGGGAAGAGGTACGAGCAGTACTTC. It specifies CASRTSGKRYEQYF.

The V and J genes are TRBV19 and TRBJ1-5, with D unclear. Germline CDR1 LNHDA, CDR2 SQIVND (reference sequence). The CDR3 consists of 13 residues. Trimming shortened V by 7 bases and J by 0 bases, and 7 bases separated the two germline ends. The CDR3 DNA reads TGTGCCAGTAATCGGGGTAGCAATCAGCCCCAGCATTTT. This gives the protein CASNRGSNQPQHF.

The CDR3 is CASSQAPVFSYEQYF. CDR3 DNA sequence: TGTGCCAGCAGCCAAGCGCCAGTTTTTTCCTACGAGCAGTACTTC. This chain connects TRBV5-6 to TRBJ2-5; D remains unclear. The J call may be faulty, since TRBJ2-7 better matches the DNA end. The CDR3 has 15 amino acids. Germline V gene sequence: CDR1 SGHDT, CDR2 YYEEEE.

As for this clone: Other DNA sequences in this sample translate to the same CDR3. V and J are TRBV28 and TRBJ2-7; D gene ambiguous. Trimming cost V 4 bases and J 0 bases, with 10 bases left between them. Germline V lookup: CDR1 MDHEN, CDR2 SYDVKM. The CDR3 sequence is 14 residues long. The CDR3 nucleotides are TGTGCCAGCAGTTCAGGCGGAAGCTCCTACGAGCAGTACTTC. Its translation: CASSSGGSSYEQYF.

This chain uses TRBV11-2 with TRBJ2-1; D not certain. Per germline, CDR1 SGHAT and CDR2 FQNNGV. V lost 6 bases, J lost 7 bases, and 7 bases lay in between. The CDR3 totals 11 residues. The chain's CDR3 is CASRSVNEQFF. CDR3 coding DNA: TGTGCCAGCAGATCCGTAAATGAGCAGTTCTTC.

This clone has more than one count but fewer than ten. The chain uses TRBV5-4 and TRBJ2-7; D is perhaps TRBD2 (5 bases). V was trimmed by 4 bases and J by 4 bases, leaving 21 bases between them. CDR3 length: 16 amino acids. Germline CDR1 SGHNT, CDR2 YYREEE (reference sequence). The DNA of the CDR3 is TGTGCCAGCAGCCCTGGAGCGTGGGAGTTGGGGTACGAGCAGTACTTC. This sequence encodes CASSPGAWELGYEQYF.

This sequence joins TRBV5-1 and TRBJ1-4; a weak D match, TRBD1 (5 bases). The V end was cut by 3 bases, the J end by 5 bases, with 11 bases between. This CDR3 has 14 amino acids. Germline CDR1 is SGHRS and CDR2 is YFSETQ. The CDR3 reads CASSSGRINEKLFF. DNA for the CDR3: TGCGCCAGCAGCTCGGGACGGATCAATGAAAAACTGTTTTTT.

This chain joins TRBV4-1 and TRBJ2-3; D not certain. This CDR3 has 14 residues. V was clipped by 0 bases and J by 2 bases, with 6 bases between them. Germline CDR1 reads MGHRA; CDR2 reads YSYEKL. CDR3 in amino acids: CASSQDYATDTQYF. DNA of the CDR3: TGCGCCAGCAGCCAAGACTACGCCACAGATACGCAGTATTTT.

The chain employs TRBV19 and TRBJ2-1; TRBD2 might be the D (5 bases). The germline V gene has CDR1 LNHDA and CDR2 SQIVND (reference sequence). V was shortened by 5 bases and J by 4 bases, with 9 bases between the two germline ends. The CDR3 has 13 amino acids. The CDR3 DNA is TGTGCCAGTAGTCCAGCGGTTTACAATGAGCAGTTCTTC. Protein: CASSPAVYNEQFF. Full variable domain (rest looked up from reference TRBV19 and TRBJ2-1): DGGITQSPKYLFRKEGQNVTLSCEQNLNHDAMYWYRQDPGQGLRLIYYSQIVNDFQKGDIAEGYSVSREKKESFPLTVTSAQKNPTAFYLCASSPAVYNEQFFGPGTRLTVL.

The chain recombines TRBV4-1 with TRBJ2-5; the D gene could be TRBD1 or TRBD2 (5 bases each). The CDR3 spans 15 residues. Germline loops: CDR1 MGHRA, CDR2 YSYEKL. V shed 1 base and J shed 5 bases, with 14 bases lying between them. This CDR3 is CASSQVPGSRETQYF. The CDR3 coding sequence is TGCGCCAGCAGCCAAGTACCAGGGAGTCGGGAGACCCAGTACTTC.